Reported below is one T cell receptor (beta chain). Germline V gene sequence: CDR1 SGHRS, CDR2 YFSETQ. V was trimmed by 2 bases and J by 1 base, leaving 9 bases between them. This CDR3 contains 14 residues. This specimen belongs to a study of control samples from healthy donors and cancer patients. Profiled with immunoSEQ multiplex PCR; TCRdb holds only in-frame clones, not every one. This table has 400,000 to 450,000 clones, about 93% appearing once. The source is a man aged 40-49 years with head and neck cancer. The sequencing sample was made of PBMCs. The chain recombines TRBV5-1 with TRBJ2-5, with D perhaps matching TRBD1 or TRBD2 (5 bases each). The chain's CDR3 is CASSLTRGQETQYF. The DNA for the CDR3 is TGCGCCAGCAGCTTAACGAGGGGCCAAGAGACCCAGTACTTC.